This is a list of T cell receptor beta chains from one sample in a study of Graves' ophthalmopathy and Graves' hyperthyroidism. In TCRdb, the multiplex PCR reads were re-called with MiXCR into one record per CDR3 protein. The repertoire includes about 1.2 million distinct CDR3 sequences, roughly 35% of them detected once, and 11% sits in the top ten. Sequencing was done on a sample of peripheral blood or thyroid tissue (not recorded which). Receptors were obtained from an adult man with Graves' hyperthyroidism. CDR3s include the opening cysteine and the closing phenylalanine or tryptophan. Each record gives: V gene, D gene, J gene, clone size, CDR3 length, CDR3 DNA, CDR3 protein. D genes are given only for firm matches. Rows give clone size only sometimes, using once, few, many, or a class for an expanded clone.

V gene: TRBV10-3; D gene: .; J gene: TRBJ1-1; clone size: .; CDR3 length: 13; CDR3 DNA: TGTGCCAGCATGGCAGGACTGAACACTGAAGCTTTCTTT; CDR3 protein: CASMAGLNTEAFF
V gene: TRBV10-3; D gene: .; J gene: TRBJ2-7; clone size: many; CDR3 length: 15; CDR3 DNA: TGTGCCATACGTACCCGGGACCCAGGTATCCACGAGCAGTACTTC; CDR3 protein: CAIRTRDPGIHEQYF
V gene: TRBV10-2; D gene: .; J gene: TRBJ2-7; clone size: many; CDR3 length: 13; CDR3 DNA: TGCGCCAGCAGTGAGGAGGGATGGGGAGAGCAGTACTTC; CDR3 protein: CASSEEGWGEQYF
V gene: TRBV19; D gene: .; J gene: TRBJ1-5; clone size: .; CDR3 length: 16; CDR3 DNA: TGTGCCAGTAGTATGATTGGAGGGGGGGGGGGTCAGCCCCAGCATTTT; CDR3 protein: CASSMIGGGGGQPQHF
V gene: TRBV29-1; D gene: TRBD1; J gene: TRBJ1-2; clone size: many; CDR3 length: 13; CDR3 DNA: TGCAGCGTCAATCTTCGACAGGGAGGTGGCTACACCTTC; CDR3 protein: CSVNLRQGGGYTF
V gene: TRBV6-5; D gene: .; J gene: TRBJ1-1; clone size: .; CDR3 length: 12; CDR3 DNA: TGTGCCAGCACTAAGGACCGAGTTGAAGCTTTCTTT; CDR3 protein: CASTKDRVEAFF
V gene: TRBV11-2; D gene: .; J gene: TRBJ2-7; clone size: many; CDR3 length: 14; CDR3 DNA: TGTGCCAGCAGCTTAGAGCGGGGAGCCTACGAGCAGTACTTC; CDR3 protein: CASSLERGAYEQYF
V gene: TRBV4-1; D gene: TRBD1; J gene: TRBJ1-5; clone size: few; CDR3 length: 15; CDR3 DNA: TGCGCCAGCAGCCAGCAACAGGGGGGGAATCAGCCCCAGCATTTT; CDR3 protein: CASSQQQGGNQPQHF
V gene: TRBV7-9; D gene: .; J gene: TRBJ1-2; clone size: .; CDR3 length: 13; CDR3 DNA: TGTGCCAACAGCTTATCAAACGGCTATGGCTACACCTTC; CDR3 protein: CANSLSNGYGYTF
V gene: TRBV19; D gene: .; J gene: TRBJ1-1; clone size: .; CDR3 length: 14; CDR3 DNA: TGTGCCAGTAGCAAGGGGGACCTTGCCACTGAAGCTTTCTTT; CDR3 protein: CASSKGDLATEAFF
V gene: TRBV20-1; D gene: .; J gene: TRBJ2-5; clone size: many; CDR3 length: 14; CDR3 DNA: TGCAGTGCTGAGTCCCGGGACACACAAGAGACCCAGTACTTC; CDR3 protein: CSAESRDTQETQYF
V gene: TRBV2; D gene: TRBD2; J gene: TRBJ2-5; clone size: .; CDR3 length: 15; CDR3 DNA: TGTGCCAGCAGAACCGCTAGCGGGGGGGCGGAGACCCAGTACTTC; CDR3 protein: CASRTASGGAETQYF
V gene: TRBV10-1; D gene: .; J gene: TRBJ1-1; clone size: many; CDR3 length: 15; CDR3 DNA: TGCGCCAGCAGTGACAGGGTATTTGGGGGCACTGAAGCTTTCTTT; CDR3 protein: CASSDRVFGGTEAFF
V gene: TRBV19; D gene: .; J gene: TRBJ1-1; clone size: many; CDR3 length: 15; CDR3 DNA: TGTGCCAGTAGTATCATCCCGGACAGGAACACTGAAGCTTTCTTT; CDR3 protein: CASSIIPDRNTEAFF
V gene: TRBV7-2; D gene: .; J gene: TRBJ2-5; clone size: .; CDR3 length: 12; CDR3 DNA: TGTGCCACTGAAGCAGCGGGAGAGACCCAGTACTTC; CDR3 protein: CATEAAGETQYF
V gene: TRBV29-1; D gene: TRBD2; J gene: TRBJ2-7; clone size: .; CDR3 length: 11; CDR3 DNA: TGCAGCGTGAGCGGGACCTACGAGCAGTACTTC; CDR3 protein: CSVSGTYEQYF